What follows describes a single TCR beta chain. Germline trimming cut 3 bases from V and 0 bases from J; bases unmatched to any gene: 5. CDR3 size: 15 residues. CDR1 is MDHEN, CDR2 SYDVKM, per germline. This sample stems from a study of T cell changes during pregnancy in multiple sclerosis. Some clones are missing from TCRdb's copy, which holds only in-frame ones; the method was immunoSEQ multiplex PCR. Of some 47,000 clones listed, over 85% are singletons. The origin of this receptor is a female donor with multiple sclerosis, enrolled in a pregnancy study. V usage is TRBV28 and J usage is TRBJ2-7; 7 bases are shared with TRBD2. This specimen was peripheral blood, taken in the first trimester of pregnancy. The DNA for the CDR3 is TGTGCCAGCAGTTTGGCGGGGGTTTCCTCCTACGAGCAGTACTTC. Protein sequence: CASSLAGVSSYEQYF.